These 14 T cell receptor beta chains were sequenced from one sample in a study of blood T cell repertoires in COVID-19. Repertoires were generated with immunoSEQ multiplex PCR, while TCRdb's copy carries only in-frame clones and drops some. In the table there are 250,000 or so clones, approximately 87% of which are singletons. The sample taken for sequencing was peripheral blood. The receptors shown here come from a man aged 60 to 69 with acute or convalescent COVID-19.

The rearrangement joins TRBV24-1 to TRBJ1-3, with a tentative D call TRBD1 (5 bases). CDR1 is KGHDR, CDR2 SFDVKD, per germline. The CDR3 has 15 residues. V was cut by 3 bases and J by 0 bases, with 8 bases left in between. As DNA, the CDR3 is TGTGCCACCAGTGATGACAGAAGCTCTGGAAACACCATATATTTT. Its translation is CATSDDRSSGNTIYF.

J is TRBJ2-1 and V is TRBV11-3, with D maybe TRBD2 (6 bases). The germline gives CDR1 SGHNT, CDR2 YENEEA. This CDR3 has 15 amino acids. V was trimmed by 2 bases and J by 4 bases, leaving 12 bases between them. CDR3 loop: CASSLWASEYNEQFF. The CDR3 region has the DNA TGTGCCAGCAGCTTATGGGCTAGCGAATACAATGAGCAGTTCTTC. The full variable domain, in which reference TRBV11-3 and TRBJ2-1 provide the parts outside the CDR3, is EAGVVQSPRYKIIEKKQPVAFWCNPISGHNTLYWYLQNLGQGPELLIRYENEEAVDDSQLPKDRFSAERLKGVDSTLKIQPAELGDSAVYLCASSLWASEYNEQFFGPGTRLTVL.

The chain carries TRBV28 and TRBJ2-7; no clear D. This CDR3 contains 14 residues. V was pared by 0 bases and J by 2 bases, with 8 bases between. Germline V lookup: CDR1 MDHEN, CDR2 SYDVKM. The CDR3 nucleotides read TGTGCCAGCAGTTTATGGGGCGTTACCTACGAGCAGTACTTC. This sequence encodes CASSLWGVTYEQYF.

V is TRBV4-3 and J is TRBJ2-1, with TRBD2 matching 7 bases. Germline CDR1 is LGHNA and CDR2 is YSLEER. The CDR3 extends over 17 amino acids. The ends lost 0 bases at V and 0 bases at J; junction bases unmatched: 5. CDR3: CASSQEFGGSSYNEQFF. DNA for the CDR3: TGCGCCAGCAGCCAAGAATTCGGCGGGAGCTCCTACAATGAGCAGTTCTTC.

This sequence joins TRBV2 and TRBJ2-3; 9 bases align to TRBD1. V trimming: 7 bases; J trimming: 7 bases; junction bases outside the gene matches: 9. The germline V gene encodes CDR1 SNHLY and CDR2 FYNNEI. CDR3 length: 14 amino acids. The CDR3 DNA is TGTGCCAGCAATACCGGGACAGGGAGTAATACGCAGTATTTT. Translating it yields CASNTGTGSNTQYF.

This clone was picked up a small number of times. The chain carries TRBV30 and TRBJ2-2, with no clear D. V lost 1 base and J lost 5, with 11 bases in between. This CDR3 is built from 14 residues. The germline CDR1 and CDR2 sequences are GTSNPN and SVGIG (reference sequence). Written as DNA, the CDR3 is TGTGCCTGGAGTGGAGGAAAGACGACCGGGGAGCTGTTTTTT. This gives the protein CAWSGGKTTGELFF.

The chain links TRBV5-1 to TRBJ2-1, with D maybe TRBD2 (6 bases). Trimming took off 4 bases at V and 8 bases at J, with 16 bases between the two ends. CDR1 and CDR2 from the germline V gene are SGHRS and YFSETQ. The CDR3 contains 14 residues. In DNA form, the CDR3 reads TGCGCCAGCAGCCCGGGGACTCCGAGGGATGAGCAGTTCTTC. This translates into CASSPGTPRDEQFF.

The DNA for the CDR3 is TGTGCCAGCAGCTTATCCCTAGCGGGAGAGTTATACTTC. This encodes CASSLSLAGELYF. The chain joins TRBV7-2 to TRBJ2-4; 10 nucleotides match TRBD2. The junction had 8 bases not matched to a gene; V was cut back by 2 bases and J by 16 bases. This CDR3 comprises 13 residues. Germline V gene lookup returns CDR1 SGHTA and CDR2 FQGNSA.

This sequence joins TRBV7-3 and TRBJ1-1, with D hard to call. CDR1 SGHTA and CDR2 FQGTGA come from the germline V gene. The germline V and J ends were trimmed by 1 base and 0 bases, with 3 bases remaining between them. The CDR3 is made up of 13 amino acids. CDR3 sequence: CASSLIVNTEAFF. The CDR3 nucleotides read TGTGCCAGCAGCTTAATAGTGAACACTGAAGCTTTCTTT.

The CDR3 DNA sequence: TGTGCCAGTAGCGATCCGGGACAGGGGGCGTTTGAGCAGTTCTTC. Its protein product is CASSDPGQGAFEQFF. J is TRBJ2-1 and V is TRBV19; 12 bases align to TRBD1. The germline gives CDR1 LNHDA, CDR2 SQIVND (reference sequence). This CDR3 has 15 amino acids. V lost 6 bases and J lost 9; bases outside the gene matches: 9. Based on the CDR3 plus reference TRBV19 and TRBJ2-1, the full variable domain is DGGITQSPKYLFRKEGQNVTLSCEQNLNHDAMYWYRQDPGQGLRLIYYSQIVNDFQKGDIAEGYSVSREKKESFPLTVTSAQKNPTAFYLCASSDPGQGAFEQFFGPGTRLTVL.

The chain employs TRBV28 and TRBJ2-5; the D is unclear. Deletions cut 6 bases from V and 3 bases from J, with 17 bases between. The germline V gene encodes CDR1 MDHEN and CDR2 SYDVKM. This CDR3 spans 15 amino acids. CDR3 in DNA: TGTGCCAGCAGCCCTCTACCCGATTTGGAAGAGACCCAGTACTTC. Protein product: CASSPLPDLEETQYF. The full variable domain, rest sourced from reference TRBV28 and TRBJ2-5, is DVKVTQSSRYLVKRTGEKVFLECVQDMDHENMFWYRQDPGLGLRLIYFSYDVKMKEKGDIPEGYSVSREKKERFSLILESASTNQTSMYLCASSPLPDLEETQYFGPGTRLLVL.

V is TRBV11-3 and J is TRBJ2-1; the D gene is possibly TRBD1 (5 bases). The CDR3 is made up of 14 amino acids. Trimming took off 1 base at V and 4 bases at J, with 8 bases between the two ends. Germline V lookup: CDR1 SGHNT, CDR2 YENEEA. The CDR3 DNA follows: TGTGCCAGCAGCTTAGGGCCAGGGTACAATGAGCAGTTCTTC. Its protein product is CASSLGPGYNEQFF.

This clone came up once. CDR3 residues: CASSRRPTEKLFF. For the CDR3, the DNA is TGTGCCAGCAGCCGGAGGCCTACTGAAAAACTGTTTTTT. The chain joins TRBV6-5 to TRBJ1-4; D not resolved. This CDR3 has 13 amino acids. V was clipped by 6 bases and J by 7 bases, with 12 bases between them. From germline, CDR1 is MNHEY and CDR2 SVGAGI.

The gene calls are TRBV28 and TRBJ2-2, with a weak D call TRBD1 (6 bases). The CDR3 length is 15 residues. Germline V gene lookup returns CDR1 MDHEN and CDR2 SYDVKM. The V end lost 4 bases, the J end lost 4 bases, and 13 bases lay between the germline ends. In DNA form, the CDR3 reads TGTGCCAGCAGTTACGCAGGGGACGGCACCGGGGAGCTGTTTTTT. It is translated as CASSYAGDGTGELFF.